These T cell receptor beta chains were read from a single sample in a study of T cells expressing NK-cell markers. Following a re-call of the 5' RACE reads, TCRdb has one entry per CDR3 protein and lacks DNA. This sample contains 300,000 to 500,000 distinct CDR3 sequences. Sequencing was done on a sample of blood T cells: a sorted CD56 or NKG2C T cell subset, CD4+ or CD8+ T cells, or bulk PBMC T cells (not recorded which). Receptor source: a woman aged 45-65 years in good health. Both conserved end residues are part of each CDR3.

TRBJ1-5 | TRBV5-1 | CASSFSGAGQPQHF
TRBJ1-5 | TRBV20-1 | CSARGDSNQPQHF
TRBJ2-3 | TRBV29-1 | CSVEDPAGQGRREGSTDTQYF
TRBJ1-2 | TRBV20-1 | CSANRDLYGYTF
TRBJ2-5 | TRBV11-2 | CASSPGRRIGEETQYF
TRBJ2-3 | TRBV3-1 | CASSQEVPGLRDTQYF
TRBJ2-2 | TRBV18 | CASSPLGTLTENTGELFF
TRBJ2-5 | TRBV3-1 | CASGRGFRETQYF
TRBJ1-6 | TRBV7-9 | CASSVGGGSSYNSPLHF
TRBJ1-2 | TRBV5-5 | CASSSRRGEGSYGYTF
TRBJ1-1 | TRBV3-1 | CASSQVSAGGASTEAFF
TRBJ1-2 | TRBV6-6 | CAIDNNYGYTF
TRBJ1-1 | TRBV6-1 | CASSEALGIAEAFF
TRBJ1-1 | TRBV2 | CASSVGRATEAFF
TRBJ1-4 | TRBV5-6 | CASSLVTAGEKLFF